This T cell receptor beta chain was retrieved from a study of cytomegalovirus exposure and HLA in healthy donors. For the study at large: The early release's HLA-typed donors yielded 65 million to 85 million unique TCRs. Study results and caveats: Under 20,000 TCR beta sequences were associated with HLA alleles at 0.05 false discovery rate in a later analysis. Highly shared sequence variants in one cluster were likely a sequencing artifact.

Between the trimmed V and J ends, which lost 8 bases and 0 bases, there was a span of 33 bases. Germline V gives CDR1 LGHNA, CDR2 YSLEER. The CDR3 spans 21 residues. A multiplex PCR was run with 60 Vbeta primers and 13 Jbeta primers. Authors' methods: Among the unique TCR beta chains that a later analysis counted, about 84 million in all, 10 million to 14 million were shared. Sequencing was performed with immunoSEQ multiplex PCR; in TCRdb, only in-frame clones are kept and a portion is missing. That table furnishes V, J and clone size, whereas the DNA furnished D and trimming. The sample has about 98,000 clones; over 80% are singletons. This clone was observed a single time. Its antigen is as yet unknown.

V gene TRBV4-3 combines with J gene TRBJ2-3, with D hard to call. The clonotype was recovered from a man aged 40-49 years in good health and CMV-seronegative. The specimen was PBMCs. Written as DNA, the CDR3 is TGCGCCAGCGGTACGCCAAACCCTCTTCATCCCAGAAAACCTAGCACAGATACGCAGTATTTT. Translating it yields CASGTPNPLHPRKPSTDTQYF.